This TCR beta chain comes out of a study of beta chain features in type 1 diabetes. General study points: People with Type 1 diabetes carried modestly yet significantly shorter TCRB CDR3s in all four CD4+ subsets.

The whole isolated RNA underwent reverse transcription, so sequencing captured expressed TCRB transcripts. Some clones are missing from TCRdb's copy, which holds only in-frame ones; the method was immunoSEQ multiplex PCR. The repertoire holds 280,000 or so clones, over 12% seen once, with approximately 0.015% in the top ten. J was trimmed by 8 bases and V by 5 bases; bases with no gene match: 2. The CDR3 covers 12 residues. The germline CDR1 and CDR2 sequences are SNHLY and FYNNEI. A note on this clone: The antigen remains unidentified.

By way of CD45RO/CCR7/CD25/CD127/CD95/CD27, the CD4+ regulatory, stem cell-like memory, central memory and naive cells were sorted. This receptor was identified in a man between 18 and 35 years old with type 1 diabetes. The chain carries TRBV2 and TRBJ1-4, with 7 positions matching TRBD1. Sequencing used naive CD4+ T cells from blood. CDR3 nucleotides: TGTGCCAGCAGTTACAGGGGAGAAAAACTGTTTTTT. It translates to CASSYRGEKLFF.